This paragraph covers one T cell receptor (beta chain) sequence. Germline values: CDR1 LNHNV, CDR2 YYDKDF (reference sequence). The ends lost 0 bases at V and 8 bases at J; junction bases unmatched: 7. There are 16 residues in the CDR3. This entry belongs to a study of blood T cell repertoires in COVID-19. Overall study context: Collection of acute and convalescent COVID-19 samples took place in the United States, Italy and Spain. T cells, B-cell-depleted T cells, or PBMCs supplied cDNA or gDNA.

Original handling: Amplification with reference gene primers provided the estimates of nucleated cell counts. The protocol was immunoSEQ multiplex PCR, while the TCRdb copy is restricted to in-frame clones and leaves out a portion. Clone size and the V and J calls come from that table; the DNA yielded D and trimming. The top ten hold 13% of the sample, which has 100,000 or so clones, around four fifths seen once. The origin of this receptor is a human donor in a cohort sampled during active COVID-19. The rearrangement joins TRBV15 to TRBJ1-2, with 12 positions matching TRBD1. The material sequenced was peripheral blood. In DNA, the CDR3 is TGTGCCACCAGCAGAGATCCCGGGACAGGGGGCGGCGGCTACACCTTC. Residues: CATSRDPGTGGGGYTF.